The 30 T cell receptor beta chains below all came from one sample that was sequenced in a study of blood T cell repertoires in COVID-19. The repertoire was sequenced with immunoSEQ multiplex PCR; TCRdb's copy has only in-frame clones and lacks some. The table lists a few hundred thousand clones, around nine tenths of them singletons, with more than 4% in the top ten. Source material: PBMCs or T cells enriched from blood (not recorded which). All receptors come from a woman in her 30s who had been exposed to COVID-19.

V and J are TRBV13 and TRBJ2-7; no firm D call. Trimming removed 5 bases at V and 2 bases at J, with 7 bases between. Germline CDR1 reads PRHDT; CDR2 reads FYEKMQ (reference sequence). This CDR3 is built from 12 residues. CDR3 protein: CASSQTAYEQYF. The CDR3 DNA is TGTGCCAGCAGCCAAACGGCCTACGAGCAGTACTTC.

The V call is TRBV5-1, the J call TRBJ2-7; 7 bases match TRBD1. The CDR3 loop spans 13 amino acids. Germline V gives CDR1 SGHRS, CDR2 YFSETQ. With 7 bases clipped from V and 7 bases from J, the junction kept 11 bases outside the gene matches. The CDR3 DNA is TGCGCCAGCGGCTACAGGGGATCAGGAGAGCAGTACTTC. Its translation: CASGYRGSGEQYF.

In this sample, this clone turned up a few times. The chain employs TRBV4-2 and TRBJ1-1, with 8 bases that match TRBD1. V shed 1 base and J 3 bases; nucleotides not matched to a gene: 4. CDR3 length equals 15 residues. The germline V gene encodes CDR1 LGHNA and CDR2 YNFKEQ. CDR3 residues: CASSQADRGDTEAFF. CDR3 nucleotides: TGTGCCAGCAGCCAAGCCGACAGGGGAGACACTGAAGCTTTCTTT.

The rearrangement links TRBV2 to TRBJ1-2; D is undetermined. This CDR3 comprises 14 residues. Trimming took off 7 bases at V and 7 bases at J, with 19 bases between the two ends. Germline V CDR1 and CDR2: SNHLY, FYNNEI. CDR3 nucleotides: TGTGCCAGCACCGCCGGAGTGGGAGGAGGTGGCTACACCTTC. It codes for CASTAGVGGGGYTF.

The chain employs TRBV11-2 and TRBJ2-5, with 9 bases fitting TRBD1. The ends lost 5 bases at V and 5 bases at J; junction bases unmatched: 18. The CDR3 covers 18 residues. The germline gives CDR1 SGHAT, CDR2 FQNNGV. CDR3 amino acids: CASSPPWGTGTSRETQYF. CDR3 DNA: TGTGCCAGCAGCCCCCCCTGGGGGACAGGGACCTCCCGGGAGACCCAGTACTTC.

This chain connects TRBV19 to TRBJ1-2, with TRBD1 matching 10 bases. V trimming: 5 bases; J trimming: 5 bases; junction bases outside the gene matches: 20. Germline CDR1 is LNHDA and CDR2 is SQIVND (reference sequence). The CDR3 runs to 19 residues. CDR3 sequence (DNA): TGTGCCAGTAGTCCAGAGGGGGACAGGGGCTCATCCTCCTCATATGGCTACACCTTC. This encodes CASSPEGDRGSSSSYGYTF.

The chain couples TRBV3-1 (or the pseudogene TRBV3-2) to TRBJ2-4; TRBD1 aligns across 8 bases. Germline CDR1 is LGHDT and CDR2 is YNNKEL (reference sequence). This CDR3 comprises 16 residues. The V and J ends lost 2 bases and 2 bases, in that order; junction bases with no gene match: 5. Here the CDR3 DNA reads TGTGCCAGCAGCCAACACACAGGGGGACCCAAAAACATTCAGTACTTC. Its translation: CASSQHTGGPKNIQYF.

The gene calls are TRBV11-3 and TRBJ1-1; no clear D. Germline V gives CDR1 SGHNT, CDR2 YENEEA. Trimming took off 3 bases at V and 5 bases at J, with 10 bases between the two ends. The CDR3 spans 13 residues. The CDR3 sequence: CASSLKGGTEAFF. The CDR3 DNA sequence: TGTGCCAGCAGCTTGAAGGGAGGTACTGAAGCTTTCTTT.

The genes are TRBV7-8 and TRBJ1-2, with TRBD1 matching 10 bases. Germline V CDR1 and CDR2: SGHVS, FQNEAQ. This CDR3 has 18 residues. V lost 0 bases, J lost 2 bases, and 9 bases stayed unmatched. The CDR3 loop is CASSLAKWGQGWNYGYTF. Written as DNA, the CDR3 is TGTGCCAGCAGCTTAGCTAAGTGGGGACAGGGGTGGAACTATGGCTACACCTTC.

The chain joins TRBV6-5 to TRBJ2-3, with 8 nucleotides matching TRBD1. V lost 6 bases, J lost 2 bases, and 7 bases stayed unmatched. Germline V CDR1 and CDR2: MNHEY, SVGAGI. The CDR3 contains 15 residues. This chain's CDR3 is CASRRDRGSTDTQYF. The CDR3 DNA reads TGTGCCAGCAGACGCGACAGGGGTTCCACAGATACGCAGTATTTT.

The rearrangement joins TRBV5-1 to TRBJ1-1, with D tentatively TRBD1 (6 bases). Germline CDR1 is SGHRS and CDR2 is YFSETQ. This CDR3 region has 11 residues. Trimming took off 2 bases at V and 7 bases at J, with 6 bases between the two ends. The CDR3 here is CASSLQGEAFF. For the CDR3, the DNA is TGCGCCAGCAGCTTACAGGGTGAAGCTTTCTTT.

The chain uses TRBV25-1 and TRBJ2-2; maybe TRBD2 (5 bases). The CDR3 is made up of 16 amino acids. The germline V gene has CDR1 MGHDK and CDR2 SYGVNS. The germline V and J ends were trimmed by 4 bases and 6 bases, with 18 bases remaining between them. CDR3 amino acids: CASSAFKMGAAGELFF. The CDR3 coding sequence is TGTGCCAGCAGTGCCTTTAAAATGGGAGCCGCCGGGGAGCTGTTTTTT.

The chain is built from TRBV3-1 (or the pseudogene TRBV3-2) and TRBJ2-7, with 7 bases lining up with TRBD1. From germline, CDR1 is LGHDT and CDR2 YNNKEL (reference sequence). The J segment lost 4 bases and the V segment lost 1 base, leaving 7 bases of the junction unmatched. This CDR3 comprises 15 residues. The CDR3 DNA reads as TGTGCCAGCAGCCAAGGCCGGGACAGCAATTACGAGCAGTACTTC. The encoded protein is CASSQGRDSNYEQYF.

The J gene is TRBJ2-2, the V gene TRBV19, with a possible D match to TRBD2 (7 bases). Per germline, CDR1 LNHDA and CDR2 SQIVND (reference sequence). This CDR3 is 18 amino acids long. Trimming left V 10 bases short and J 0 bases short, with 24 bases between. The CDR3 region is CATPRRGGISANTGELFF. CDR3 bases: TGTGCCACCCCTCGGAGGGGGGGTATATCCGCGAACACCGGGGAGCTGTTTTTT.

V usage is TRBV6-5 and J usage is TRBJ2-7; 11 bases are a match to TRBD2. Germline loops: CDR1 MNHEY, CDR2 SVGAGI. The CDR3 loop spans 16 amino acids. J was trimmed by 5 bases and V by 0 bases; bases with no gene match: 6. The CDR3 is CASSYSETSGVDEQYF. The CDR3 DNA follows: TGTGCCAGCAGTTACTCTGAGACTAGCGGGGTCGACGAGCAGTACTTC.

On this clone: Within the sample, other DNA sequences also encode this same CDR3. For the CDR3, the DNA is TGCGCCAGCAGCCCAGGGACAGGAGGCGACACTGAAGCTTTCTTT. This translates into CASSPGTGGDTEAFF. The chain couples TRBV5-1 to TRBJ1-1; 8 bases align to TRBD1. The ends lost 4 bases at V and 3 bases at J; junction bases unmatched: 8. CDR3 size: 15 residues. Germline V CDR1 and CDR2: SGHRS, YFSETQ.

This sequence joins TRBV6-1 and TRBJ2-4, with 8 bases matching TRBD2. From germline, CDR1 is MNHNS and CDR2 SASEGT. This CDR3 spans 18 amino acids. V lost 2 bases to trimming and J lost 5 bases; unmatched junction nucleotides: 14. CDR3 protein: CASSEWFPSRGGENIQYF. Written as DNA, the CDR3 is TGTGCCAGCAGTGAATGGTTCCCATCTCGGGGGGGGGAAAACATTCAGTACTTC.

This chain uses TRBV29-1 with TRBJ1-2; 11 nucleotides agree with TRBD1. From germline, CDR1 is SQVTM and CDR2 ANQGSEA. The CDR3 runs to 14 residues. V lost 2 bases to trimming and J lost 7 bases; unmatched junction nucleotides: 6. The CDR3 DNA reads TGCAGCGTTGAAAGTGGGACAGGGGGTTTTGGCTACACCTTC. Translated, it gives CSVESGTGGFGYTF.

The chain's CDR3 is CASSYSIWEEKLFF. Written as DNA, the CDR3 is TGTGCCAGCAGTTACTCGATTTGGGAGGAAAAACTGTTTTTT. This sequence joins TRBV6-6 and TRBJ1-4; the D is unclear. Germline CDR1 and CDR2: MNHNY and SVGAGI (reference sequence). The CDR3 has 14 residues. V lost 0 bases, J lost 8 bases, and 10 bases lay in between.

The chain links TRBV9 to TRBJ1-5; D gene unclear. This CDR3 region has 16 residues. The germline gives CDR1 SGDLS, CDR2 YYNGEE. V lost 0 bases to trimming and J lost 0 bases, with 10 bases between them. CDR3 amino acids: CASSVGGDTSNQPQHF. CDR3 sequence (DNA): TGTGCCAGCAGCGTAGGTGGAGATACTAGCAATCAGCCCCAGCATTTT.

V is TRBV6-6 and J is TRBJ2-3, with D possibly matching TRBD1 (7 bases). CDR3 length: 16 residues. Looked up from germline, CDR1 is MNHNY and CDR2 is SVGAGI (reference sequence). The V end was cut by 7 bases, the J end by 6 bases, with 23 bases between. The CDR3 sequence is CASINGGDSWYDTQYF. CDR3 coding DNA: TGTGCCAGCATCAACGGAGGGGACAGCTGGTATGATACGCAGTATTTT.

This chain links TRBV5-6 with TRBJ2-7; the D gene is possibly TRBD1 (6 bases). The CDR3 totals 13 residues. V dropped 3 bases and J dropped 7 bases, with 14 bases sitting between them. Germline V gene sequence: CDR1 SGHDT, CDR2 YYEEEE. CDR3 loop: CASSSTGPAEQYF. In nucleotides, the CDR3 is TGTGCCAGCAGCTCCACAGGGCCCGCGGAGCAGTACTTC.

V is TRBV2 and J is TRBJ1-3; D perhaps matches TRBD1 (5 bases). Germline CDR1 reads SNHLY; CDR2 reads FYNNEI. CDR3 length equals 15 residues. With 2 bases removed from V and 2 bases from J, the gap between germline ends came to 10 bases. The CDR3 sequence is CASSESRAAGNTIYF. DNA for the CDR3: TGTGCCAGCAGTGAATCCAGGGCGGCTGGAAACACCATATATTTT.

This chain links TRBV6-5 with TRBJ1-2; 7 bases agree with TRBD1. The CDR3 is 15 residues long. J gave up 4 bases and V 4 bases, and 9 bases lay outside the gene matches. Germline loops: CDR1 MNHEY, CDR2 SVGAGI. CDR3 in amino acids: CASSSTTTGSYGYTF. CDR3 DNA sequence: TGTGCCAGCAGTTCCACGACGACAGGGAGCTATGGCTACACCTTC.

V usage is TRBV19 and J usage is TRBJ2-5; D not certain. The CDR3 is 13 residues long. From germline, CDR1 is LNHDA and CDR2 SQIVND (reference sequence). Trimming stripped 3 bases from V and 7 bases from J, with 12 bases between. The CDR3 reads CASSIDGALTQYF. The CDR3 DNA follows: TGTGCCAGTAGTATCGACGGAGCCCTGACCCAGTACTTC.

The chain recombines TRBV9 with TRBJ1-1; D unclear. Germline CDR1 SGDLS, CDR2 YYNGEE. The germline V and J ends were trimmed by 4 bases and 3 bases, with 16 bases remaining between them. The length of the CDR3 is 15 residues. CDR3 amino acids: CASSPRGRVDTEAFF. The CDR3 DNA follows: TGTGCCAGCAGCCCCAGAGGGCGGGTGGACACTGAAGCTTTCTTT.

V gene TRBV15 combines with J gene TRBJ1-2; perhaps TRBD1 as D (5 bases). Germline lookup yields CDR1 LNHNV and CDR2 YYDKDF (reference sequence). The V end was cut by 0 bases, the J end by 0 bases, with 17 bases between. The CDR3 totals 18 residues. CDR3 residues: CATSRDPSRDLANYGYTF. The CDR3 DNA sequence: TGTGCCACCAGCAGAGATCCGAGCAGGGATTTAGCTAACTATGGCTACACCTTC.

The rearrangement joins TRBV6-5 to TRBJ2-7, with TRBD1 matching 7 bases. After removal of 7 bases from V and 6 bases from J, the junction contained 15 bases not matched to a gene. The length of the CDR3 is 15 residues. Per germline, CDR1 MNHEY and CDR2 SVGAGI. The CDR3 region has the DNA TGTGCCAGCACTATTCGACAGGGCGCGACTTCCGAGCAGTACTTC. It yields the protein CASTIRQGATSEQYF.

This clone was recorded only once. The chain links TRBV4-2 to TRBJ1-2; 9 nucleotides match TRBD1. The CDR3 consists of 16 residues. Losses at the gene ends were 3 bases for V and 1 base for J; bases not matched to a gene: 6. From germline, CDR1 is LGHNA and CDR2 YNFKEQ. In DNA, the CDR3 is TGTGCCAGCAGCCACGCCGGGACAGGGCTTAACTATGGCTACACCTTC. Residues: CASSHAGTGLNYGYTF.

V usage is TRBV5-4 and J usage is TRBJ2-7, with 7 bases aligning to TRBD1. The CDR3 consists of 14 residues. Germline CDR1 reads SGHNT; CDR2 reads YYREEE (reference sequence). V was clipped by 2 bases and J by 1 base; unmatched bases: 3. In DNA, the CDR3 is TGTGCCAGCAGCTTAGGGGGCACATCCTACGAGCAGTACTTC. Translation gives CASSLGGTSYEQYF.